Described below is a single T cell receptor (beta chain) sequence and its context. Its antigen is undetermined. The CDR3 totals 14 residues. Germline loops: CDR1 SQVTM, CDR2 ANQGSEA. V was trimmed by 4 bases and J by 1 base, leaving 12 bases between them. This entry comes from a study of early T cells in non-severe SARS-CoV-2 infection. Overall study context: RNA in bulk from unsorted whole blood was sequenced, and chains were unpaired. Points from the study as a whole: Private and CD4 specificities were missed by VDJdb matching, which favored anti-spike CD8 responses.

The TCR library protocol was used to attach unique molecular identifiers. These identifiers were attached to individual cDNA molecules. MiXCR was run by TCRdb on the 5' RACE reads, yielding one entry per CDR3 protein. Among around 60,000 distinct CDR3 sequences listed, about 12% were seen once. This clonotype originated in an adult who was a healthcare worker with PCR-confirmed SARS-CoV-2 infection or an uninfected control (not recorded which). The rearrangement links TRBV29-1 to TRBJ2-3, with D unresolved. Sequenced sample: whole blood. The CDR3 nucleotides are TGCAGCGTTGGGGTCGAGTACCGCACAGATACGCAGTATTTT. The encoded protein is CSVGVEYRTDTQYF.